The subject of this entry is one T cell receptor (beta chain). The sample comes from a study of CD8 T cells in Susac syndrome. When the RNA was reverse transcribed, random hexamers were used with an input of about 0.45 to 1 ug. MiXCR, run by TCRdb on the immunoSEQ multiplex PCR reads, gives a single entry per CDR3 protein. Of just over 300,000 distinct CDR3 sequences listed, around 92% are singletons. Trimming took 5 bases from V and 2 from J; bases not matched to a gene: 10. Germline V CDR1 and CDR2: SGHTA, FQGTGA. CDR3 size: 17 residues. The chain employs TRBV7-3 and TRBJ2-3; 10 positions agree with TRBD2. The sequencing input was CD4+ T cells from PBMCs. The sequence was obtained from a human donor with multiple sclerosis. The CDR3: CASSIRLAGTPTDTQYF. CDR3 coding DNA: TGTGCCAGCAGCATACGACTAGCGGGTACCCCCACAGATACGCAGTATTTT.